This T cell receptor (beta chain) was observed in a study of cytomegalovirus exposure and HLA in healthy donors. General study findings and limits: The study designated 160 or so TCR beta chains cytomegalovirus-associated.

There are 14 residues in the CDR3. Per the germline V gene, CDR1 is MDHEN and CDR2 is SYDVKM. Deletions cut 7 bases from V and 14 bases from J, with 26 bases between. About this clone: Its antigen remains unidentified.

The repertoire was sequenced with immunoSEQ multiplex PCR; TCRdb's copy has only in-frame clones and lacks some. The table lists over 85,000 clones, roughly nine tenths of them singletons. The V call is TRBV28, the J call TRBJ1-1; D gene ambiguous. This clonotype was obtained from a woman younger than 30 in good health and CMV-seronegative. The specimen was PBMCs. The CDR3 spells CASKLDGSGPRWFF. The CDR3 DNA sequence: TGTGCCAGCAAGTTAGATGGCAGCGGCCCCCGATGGTTCTTT.